The T cell receptor beta chain described here comes from a study of human T cells and chemical hapten exposure (dated by TCRdb to the early 2020s). About the full investigation: For sensitization, 2% DPC in acetone was applied to a roughly 2 cm by roughly 2 cm area of upper inner arm skin. Patch testing was performed on the upper back with Finn chambers containing 0.01% DPC, and the patch tests were scored after 6 days according to International Contact Dermatitis Research Group standards. In alopecia patients, the study followed how the peripheral blood TCR repertoire changed in vivo over primary and secondary sensitization to diphenylcyclopropenone (DPC), a hapten. Around 29 alopecia patients provided blood for TCR sequencing at one to four time points (pre-sensitization, 2, 6 and 24 weeks). Libraries were combined into a pool for sequencing, and differences in TCR yield between samples came mainly from small differences in library volumes within the pool. Patients additionally received weekly therapeutic DPC doses to the scalp throughout the roughly 23-week study period. Blood samples were taken from patients before sensitization (week 0) and then at 2, 6 and about 24 weeks after DPC sensitization. Most of the patients in the cohort were female, and the cohort covered alopecia areata with under or over 50% scalp involvement, alopecia totalis and alopecia universalis. On the study overall, not on this receptor specifically: Because every patient had alopecia, a presumed autoimmune disease, the patients' immune response might differ from that of healthy individuals. Expanded TCRs formed significantly more large CDR3 similarity clusters than pre-sensitization or healthy control sets, consistent with antigen-driven responses. After repeated subsampling, changes were observed in the strength of the expansion versus patch-test correlation and in the threshold at which the correlation became significant. Patch test score correlated positively with the number of PT1 expanded TCRs, reaching significance at thresholds 8, 16 and 32 but not at 4. DPC sensitization did not change the number of TCRs with a frequency above 1 in 1000, and there was no evidence of changes in global repertoire structure.

Worth noting for this clonotype: Its antigen is unknown. No qualities accompany the bases; no much larger clone lies one base away.

Library generation was performed with RACE. TCRdb names NextSeq 500 as the instrument used. During library preparation, unique molecular identifiers were attached to individual cDNA molecules so that TCRs could be counted quantitatively and reproducibly. Both TCR alpha and TCR beta chains were sequenced from each blood RNA sample. The paper's processing steps were these. Samples had a median of about 90,000 TCRs, with a range from roughly 23,224 to 750,000. V, J and CDR3 annotation of the TCR reads was carried out using the Decombinator software suite. Every sample was subsampled to the same number of TCRs (28,000) for the PS versus PT1 abundance plots. TCRs were defined as expanded if absent before sensitization and observed at least eight times at the 2-week time point. The raw public data were reprocessed by TCRdb itself: fastp quality trimming at Q25, MiXCR clonotype calling, in-frame beta chains only. Rows with one shared CDR3 protein collapse into an entry with the most common genes and DNA. TCRdb, rather than the study authors, made the V and J calls. For this sample there are about 160,000 distinct CDR3 sequences; roughly 26% appear just once. The ten largest clones capture roughly 2% of the sample.

This specimen's time point label, interpreted: patch test 3, about 24 weeks after DPC sensitization. The treatment or condition label for this specimen denotes: therapeutic diphenylcyclopropenone sensitization with weekly scalp DPC. At each patch-test visit, blood was drawn before the patch test was applied. Eligible patients were aged 18 to 70, diagnosed with alopecia, deemed suitable for DPC therapy, and excluded if pregnant. Unfractionated whole blood was collected in Tempus Blood RNA tubes, and total RNA was extracted from that blood. CDR3 length: 11 amino acids, cysteine to phenylalanine. Left in the record is the CDR3 DNA by itself, 33 bases read in frame from the first base. From the germline V gene (reference sequence), CDR1 is DFQATT and CDR2 is SNEGSKA.

This material consisted of whole blood, taken in connection with sensitization to the hapten diphenylcyclopropenone (DPC). The chain joins TRBV20-1 to TRBJ2-5; the D match is possibly TRBD1 or TRBD2, with 5 bases aligned in each. The TCR was taken from a woman under 30 with alopecia areata. Some clones in this sample may be carry-over from other donors' samples. Here the CDR3 is given as CGREFGETQYF. The nucleotide sequence reads as follows: TGCGGCAGGGAGTTCGGAGAGACCCAGTACTTC.